This paragraph reports one TCR beta chain. Its antigen is not known. Control samples came 1 year after myeloablative marrow transplants with methotrexate plus calcineurin inhibitor. CDR3 size: 14 residues. CDR1 SGHTA and CDR2 FQGNSA come from the germline V gene. Germline trimming cut 5 bases from V and 4 bases from J; bases unmatched to any gene: 6. This table comes from immunoSEQ multiplex PCR, and its TCRdb copy is limited to in-frame clones, with some not included. The sample contains 16,000 or so clones, 85% of which appear only once. This specimen comes from a study of T cells after posttransplantation cyclophosphamide. Study-level results: Later post-transplant blood repertoires were often dominated by donor CD8+ memory clones. Recipient CMV seropositivity and CMV reactivation strongly tracked TRB clonality. Blood and skin or GI T cell repertoires showed limited TRB overlap.

The sequence was obtained from a female patient aged 18-30 years who received an allogeneic stem cell transplant from an unrelated donor, was CMV-positive, and had acute and chronic GVHD. Some of the T cells may derive from the graft donor. The material was PBMCs, obtained after allogeneic stem cell transplant with calcineurin inhibitor and methotrexate. This sequence joins TRBV7-2 and TRBJ2-7, with 9 bases fitting TRBD1. Here the CDR3 reads CASSPGTGIYEQYF. The CDR3 DNA is TGTGCCAGCAGCCCCGGGACAGGGATTTACGAGCAGTACTTC.